Each of the 11 T cell receptor beta chains below was sequenced from the same sample in a study of cytomegalovirus exposure and HLA in healthy donors. The PCR contained 60 Vbeta and 13 Jbeta primers. The data were produced by immunoSEQ multiplex PCR, yet TCRdb's version contains in-frame clones alone and is incomplete. The profile shows approximately 110,000 clones, roughly 82% of them singletons. Sample: PBMCs. The receptors here all came from a woman in her thirties or forties in good health and CMV-seropositive.

This chain uses TRBV5-6 with TRBJ1-2, with TRBD1 as a possible D gene (5 bases). Germline loops: CDR1 SGHDT, CDR2 YYEEEE. The CDR3 totals 12 residues. V dropped 2 bases and J dropped 8 bases, with 10 bases sitting between them. The CDR3 DNA is TGTGCCAGCAGCTTTCCAGGGAAGGGCTACACCTTC. It specifies CASSFPGKGYTF.

The chain joins TRBV9 to TRBJ1-1, with TRBD1 as a possible D gene (6 bases). Germline V lookup: CDR1 SGDLS, CDR2 YYNGEE. This CDR3 is 14 amino acids long. V was clipped by 0 bases and J by 10 bases, with 16 bases between them. The DNA of the CDR3 is TGTGCCAGCAGCGTAGGGGGGCTAAGCACCGGAGCTTTCTTT. It encodes CASSVGGLSTGAFF.

This chain links TRBV5-1 with TRBJ2-7, with 7 bases aligning to TRBD2. Germline assignment: CDR1 SGHRS and CDR2 YFSETQ. This CDR3 spans 15 amino acids. V trimming: 7 bases; J trimming: 6 bases; junction bases outside the gene matches: 16. The CDR3, as DNA: TGCGCCAGCGCCGATCGGTCCGGGAGGAAGCGCGAGCAGTACTTC. Amino acid sequence: CASADRSGRKREQYF. The full variable domain, completed using reference TRBV5-1 and TRBJ2-7, is KAGVTQTPRYLIKTRGQQVTLSCSPISGHRSVSWYQQTPGQGLQFLFEYFSETQRNKGNFPGRFSGRQFSNSRSEMNVSTLELGDSALYLCASADRSGRKREQYFGPGTRLTVT.

The genes are TRBV15 and TRBJ2-3; a weak D match, TRBD2 (7 bases). The germline V gene encodes CDR1 LNHNV and CDR2 YYDKDF (reference sequence). This CDR3 contains 21 residues. Trimming pared 0 bases from V and 2 bases from J, leaving 27 bases between. The CDR3 DNA follows: TGTGCCACCAGCAGAGATAAGGCGGGGGCGACTCGAAAAATATACACAGATACGCAGTATTTT. This gives the protein CATSRDKAGATRKIYTDTQYF.

The V and J genes are TRBV27 and TRBJ2-4; D remains ambiguous. Germline loops: CDR1 MNHEY, CDR2 SMNVEV (reference sequence). CDR3 size: 15 residues. V was trimmed by 3 bases and J by 4 bases, leaving 13 bases between them. The CDR3 nucleotides read TGTGCCAGCAGTTTCTTCCTGGCTCCTAAAAACATTCAGTACTTC. Protein product: CASSFFLAPKNIQYF.

The chain has TRBV5-4 and TRBJ2-7; D remains unclear. The CDR3 covers 13 residues. Germline assignment: CDR1 SGHNT and CDR2 YYREEE (reference sequence). V gave up 3 bases and J gave up 3 bases, with 10 bases separating them. The CDR3 DNA reads TGTGCCAGCAGCTCCGCCGAGAGCTACGAGCAGTACTTC. Amino acids: CASSSAESYEQYF.

V is TRBV7-2 and J is TRBJ2-3, with D perhaps matching TRBD1 (5 bases). Per the germline V gene, CDR1 is SGHTA and CDR2 is FQGNSA. V was cut by 5 bases and J by 3 bases, with 15 bases left in between. The CDR3 length is 15 residues. This CDR3 reads CASSPRAGLTDTQYF. The DNA for the CDR3 is TGTGCCAGCAGCCCCAGGGCAGGTTTGACAGATACGCAGTATTTT.

The V and J genes are TRBV6-1 and TRBJ1-4, with 9 bases identical to TRBD1. The CDR3 is 14 amino acids. Germline V lookup: CDR1 MNHNS, CDR2 SASEGT. V gave up 5 bases and J gave up 8 bases; unmatched junction bases: 6. CDR3 amino acids: CASSRGTGKEKLFF. The CDR3 nucleotides read TGTGCCAGCAGTCGCGGGACAGGGAAGGAAAAACTGTTTTTT.

This clone was observed a handful of times. The CDR3 DNA follows: TGTGCCAGCATACGGCAACGGGACACTGAAGCTTTCTTT. As protein: CASIRQRDTEAFF. The chain is built from TRBV2 and TRBJ1-1; the D is unclear. The CDR3 extends over 13 amino acids. From germline, CDR1 is SNHLY and CDR2 FYNNEI. V was trimmed by 7 bases and J by 3 bases, leaving 12 bases between them.

This clone was counted only a few times. The rearrangement links TRBV13 to TRBJ2-1; TRBD2 agrees at 7 bases. The V gene's germline CDR1 is PRHDT and CDR2 FYEKMQ (reference sequence). There are 15 residues in the CDR3. Unmatched junction bases numbered 1, after V lost 0 bases and J lost 2 bases. The CDR3 protein is CASSLGRGTYNEQFF. As DNA, the CDR3 is TGTGCCAGCAGCTTAGGGCGGGGGACCTACAATGAGCAGTTCTTC.

This chain joins TRBV9 and TRBJ2-2, with a weak D call TRBD1 (6 bases). Germline V gene sequence: CDR1 SGDLS, CDR2 YYNGEE. The CDR3 runs to 15 residues. V was cut by 4 bases and J by 0 bases, with 10 bases left in between. The CDR3 protein is CASSRGHANTGELFF. In DNA, the CDR3 is TGTGCCAGCAGCAGGGGACACGCGAACACCGGGGAGCTGTTTTTT.